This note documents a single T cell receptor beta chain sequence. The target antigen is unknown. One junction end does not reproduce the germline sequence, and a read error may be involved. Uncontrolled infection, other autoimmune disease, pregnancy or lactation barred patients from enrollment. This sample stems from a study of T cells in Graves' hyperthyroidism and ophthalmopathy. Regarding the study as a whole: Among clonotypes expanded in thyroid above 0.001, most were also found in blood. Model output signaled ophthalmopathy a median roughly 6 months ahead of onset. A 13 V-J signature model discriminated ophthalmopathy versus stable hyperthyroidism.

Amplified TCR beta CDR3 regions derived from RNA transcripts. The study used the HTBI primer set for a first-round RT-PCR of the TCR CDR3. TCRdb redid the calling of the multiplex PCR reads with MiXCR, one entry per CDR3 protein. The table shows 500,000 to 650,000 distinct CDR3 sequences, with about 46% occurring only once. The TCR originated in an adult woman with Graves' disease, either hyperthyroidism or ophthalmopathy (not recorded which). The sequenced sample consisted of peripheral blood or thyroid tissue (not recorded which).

The CDR3: CASSLMEGF. CDR3 nucleotide sequence: TGTGCCAGCAGCTTAATGGAGGGGTTT. V usage is TRBV7-3 and J usage is TRBJ1-1; perhaps TRBD1 as D (5 bases). This CDR3 has 9 residues. CDR1 SGHTA and CDR2 FQGTGA come from the germline V gene.